This T cell receptor beta chain was recorded in a study of CD8+ T cells in alopecia areata. Reverse transcription of extracted RNA yielded cDNA, which provided the sequencing template. Generated by immunoSEQ multiplex PCR, the TCRdb table keeps only in-frame clones and is missing some. The sample consists of some 150,000 clones, more than 45% of them appearing once. The V and J ends lost 8 bases and 3 bases, in that order; junction bases with no gene match: 3. CDR1 and CDR2 from the germline V gene are MNHEY and SVGAGI. The length of the CDR3 is 13 residues. This chain uses TRBV6-5 with TRBJ2-1, with 8 bases that match TRBD1. The receptor was derived from a human donor with alopecia areata. Sequencing was performed on CD8+ T cells sorted from blood, taken at week 0. The CDR3 DNA reads as TGTGCCAGCGGACAGGGTAACTACAATGAGCAGTTCTTC. This sequence encodes CASGQGNYNEQFF.